A selection of T cell receptor beta chains follows, all from one sample in a study of OX40 agonist ivuxolimab in advanced cancers. Using immunoSEQ multiplex PCR, the repertoire was profiled, and TCRdb retains in-frame clones only, with some absent. In the table there are around 80,000 clones, 65% to 90% of which are singletons. The source material was CD4+ or CD8+ T cells sorted from blood, sampled in a trial of the OX40 agonist ivuxolimab. These receptors came from an adult with an advanced solid tumor such as melanoma, head and neck, liver or kidney cancer. CDR3s include the opening cysteine and the closing phenylalanine or tryptophan. D genes are given only for firm matches. A row's size may be missing; if present it is once, few, many or a size class.

d_call: NA
v_call: TRBV7-9
j_call: TRBJ1-2
clone_size: NA
cdr3_aa: CASSAQRLLNYGYTF
cdr3_nt: TGTGCCAGCAGCGCACAACGACTCCTTAACTATGGCTACACCTTC

d_call: NA
v_call: TRBV5-1
j_call: TRBJ2-6
clone_size: NA
cdr3_aa: CASSDRSSGANVLTF
cdr3_nt: TGCGCCAGCTCCGACAGGTCGTCTGGGGCCAACGTCCTGACTTTC

d_call: TRBD2
v_call: TRBV9
j_call: TRBJ2-5
clone_size: NA
cdr3_aa: CASSPRLAGVVETQYF
cdr3_nt: TGTGCCAGCAGCCCGCGACTAGCGGGAGTTGTGGAGACCCAGTACTTC

d_call: NA
v_call: TRBV30
j_call: TRBJ1-2
clone_size: NA
cdr3_aa: CAWSSSQGLYGYTF
cdr3_nt: TGTGCCTGGAGTTCATCACAGGGTCTCTATGGCTACACCTTC

d_call: NA
v_call: TRBV5-1
j_call: TRBJ1-1
clone_size: NA
cdr3_aa: CASTLPGGVSTEAFF
cdr3_nt: TGCGCCAGCACTCTACCCGGGGGTGTGTCCACTGAAGCTTTCTTT

d_call: NA
v_call: TRBV15
j_call: TRBJ2-5
clone_size: NA
cdr3_aa: CATSRDLGTLAGAETQYF
cdr3_nt: TGTGCCACCAGCAGAGATCTTGGGACGCTAGCCGGGGCGGAGACCCAGTACTTC

d_call: NA
v_call: TRBV7-2
j_call: TRBJ2-4
clone_size: NA
cdr3_aa: CASSRKAVANIQYF
cdr3_nt: TGTGCCAGCAGCCGAAAAGCAGTAGCGAACATTCAGTACTTC

d_call: TRBD1
v_call: TRBV5-1
j_call: TRBJ1-6
clone_size: NA
cdr3_aa: CASNQGALDSPLHF
cdr3_nt: TGCGCCAGCAACCAGGGGGCGCTGGATTCACCCCTCCACTTT

d_call: NA
v_call: TRBV27
j_call: TRBJ2-7
clone_size: NA
cdr3_aa: CASRVDRISSYEQYF
cdr3_nt: TGTGCCAGCAGAGTGGACAGAATTAGCTCCTACGAGCAGTACTTC

d_call: NA
v_call: TRBV11-2
j_call: TRBJ2-7
clone_size: NA
cdr3_aa: CASSSLRGYEQYF
cdr3_nt: TGTGCCAGCAGCTCCCTTCGGGGCTACGAGCAGTACTTC

d_call: TRBD1
v_call: TRBV7-8
j_call: TRBJ2-7
clone_size: once
cdr3_aa: CASSSVRTGSYEQYF
cdr3_nt: TGTGCCAGCAGCTCCGTTCGGACAGGATCCTACGAGCAGTACTTC

d_call: TRBD1
v_call: TRBV7-2
j_call: TRBJ1-5
clone_size: few
cdr3_aa: CASSFPGGQPQHF
cdr3_nt: TGTGCCAGCAGCTTCCCAGGGGGTCAGCCCCAGCATTTT

d_call: NA
v_call: TRBV4-2
j_call: TRBJ2-3
clone_size: once
cdr3_aa: CASSQDRGGPVGTQYF
cdr3_nt: TGTGCCAGCAGCCAAGATAGGGGGGGCCCCGTAGGGACGCAGTATTTT

d_call: NA
v_call: TRBV18
j_call: TRBJ1-5
clone_size: NA
cdr3_aa: CATRADGPQHF
cdr3_nt: TGTGCCACCCGGGCCGACGGGCCCCAGCATTTT

d_call: NA
v_call: TRBV28
j_call: TRBJ1-2
clone_size: NA
cdr3_aa: CASSLDIYGYTF
cdr3_nt: TGTGCCAGCAGTTTGGACATCTATGGCTACACCTTC

d_call: NA
v_call: TRBV6-1
j_call: TRBJ2-7
clone_size: NA
cdr3_aa: CASSEDWVAVSEQYF
cdr3_nt: TGTGCCAGCAGTGAAGATTGGGTCGCGGTGTCCGAGCAGTACTTC

d_call: NA
v_call: TRBV5-6
j_call: TRBJ2-7
clone_size: NA
cdr3_aa: CASSLVGTPTYEQYF
cdr3_nt: TGTGCCAGCAGCTTGGTAGGTACACCGACCTACGAGCAGTACTTC

d_call: NA
v_call: TRBV5-3
j_call: TRBJ2-7
clone_size: NA
cdr3_aa: CARSLEGGPAYEQYF
cdr3_nt: TGTGCCAGAAGCTTGGAAGGAGGTCCCGCTTACGAGCAGTACTTC

d_call: NA
v_call: TRBV6-6
j_call: TRBJ2-5
clone_size: NA
cdr3_aa: CASSYLELQGGTQYF
cdr3_nt: TGTGCCAGCAGTTACTTGGAGCTGCAAGGAGGGACCCAGTACTTC

d_call: NA
v_call: TRBV5-8
j_call: TRBJ2-1
clone_size: NA
cdr3_aa: CASSRRWGSLYNEQFF
cdr3_nt: TGTGCCAGCAGCCGCCGGTGGGGTAGCCTATACAATGAGCAGTTCTTC

d_call: NA
v_call: TRBV4-3
j_call: TRBJ1-1
clone_size: NA
cdr3_aa: CATQESLNTEAFF
cdr3_nt: TGCGCCACCCAGGAGTCGCTGAACACTGAAGCTTTCTTT

d_call: NA
v_call: TRBV11-1
j_call: TRBJ2-3
clone_size: NA
cdr3_aa: CASSLAGKGPDTQYF
cdr3_nt: TGTGCCAGCAGCTTAGCGGGGAAGGGACCAGATACGCAGTATTTT

d_call: NA
v_call: TRBV19
j_call: TRBJ2-7
clone_size: few
cdr3_aa: CASTFELGLGYEQYF
cdr3_nt: TGTGCCAGTACCTTCGAGCTAGGGTTGGGCTACGAGCAGTACTTC

d_call: NA
v_call: TRBV27
j_call: TRBJ1-6
clone_size: NA
cdr3_aa: CASAMEGTNNSPLHF
cdr3_nt: TGTGCCAGCGCAATGGAGGGCACGAACAATTCACCCCTCCACTTT

d_call: NA
v_call: TRBV9
j_call: TRBJ1-2
clone_size: NA
cdr3_aa: CASSVGLEGYGYTF
cdr3_nt: TGTGCCAGCAGCGTAGGCCTTGAGGGGTATGGCTACACCTTC

d_call: TRBD1
v_call: TRBV28
j_call: TRBJ2-2
clone_size: NA
cdr3_aa: CASSADLPGQGYTGELFF
cdr3_nt: TGTGCCAGCAGTGCCGATCTCCCGGGACAGGGGTACACCGGGGAGCTGTTTTTT

d_call: NA
v_call: TRBV9
j_call: TRBJ1-2
clone_size: once
cdr3_aa: CASSVASAGGYGYTF
cdr3_nt: TGTGCCAGCAGCGTAGCTTCAGCGGGGGGCTATGGCTACACCTTC

d_call: TRBD1
v_call: TRBV2
j_call: TRBJ1-1
clone_size: NA
cdr3_aa: CASSGRGRTTEAFF
cdr3_nt: TGTGCCAGCAGTGGAAGGGGGCGAACCACTGAAGCTTTCTTT

d_call: NA
v_call: TRBV9
j_call: TRBJ1-1
clone_size: NA
cdr3_aa: CASSGPLGRGSTEAFF
cdr3_nt: TGTGCCAGCAGCGGGCCATTGGGCCGGGGCAGCACTGAAGCTTTCTTT

d_call: TRBD2
v_call: TRBV9
j_call: TRBJ2-2
clone_size: NA
cdr3_aa: CASSSWGGPLNTGELFF
cdr3_nt: TGTGCCAGCAGCAGCTGGGGGGGACCGTTGAACACCGGGGAGCTGTTTTTT

d_call: TRBD1
v_call: TRBV30
j_call: TRBJ1-3
clone_size: NA
cdr3_aa: CAWSPGQGWNTIYF
cdr3_nt: TGTGCCTGGAGTCCCGGACAGGGGTGGAACACCATATATTTT

d_call: NA
v_call: TRBV9
j_call: TRBJ1-2
clone_size: NA
cdr3_aa: CASSAWGPTVGYGYTF
cdr3_nt: TGTGCCAGCAGCGCATGGGGGCCCACGGTCGGCTATGGCTACACCTTC

d_call: TRBD1
v_call: TRBV6-5
j_call: TRBJ1-1
clone_size: NA
cdr3_aa: CASSFRTGAGEAFF
cdr3_nt: TGTGCCAGCAGTTTCAGGACAGGGGCAGGTGAAGCTTTCTTT

d_call: NA
v_call: TRBV5-1
j_call: TRBJ1-1
clone_size: NA
cdr3_aa: CASSLARVLGNTEAFF
cdr3_nt: TGCGCCAGCAGCTTGGCAAGGGTATTGGGGAACACTGAAGCTTTCTTT

d_call: TRBD2
v_call: TRBV12-5
j_call: TRBJ2-3
clone_size: NA
cdr3_aa: CASGLVRLAGADTQYF
cdr3_nt: TGTGCTAGTGGTTTGGTAAGACTAGCGGGAGCAGATACGCAGTATTTT

d_call: NA
v_call: TRBV12-5
j_call: TRBJ2-1
clone_size: NA
cdr3_aa: CASGGLVVAPEVKNEQFF
cdr3_nt: TGTGCTAGTGGTGGGCTGGTGGTCGCCCCTGAGGTAAAGAATGAGCAGTTCTTC

d_call: TRBD2
v_call: TRBV7-2
j_call: TRBJ2-1
clone_size: NA
cdr3_aa: CASSLARSSGYLFF
cdr3_nt: TGTGCCAGCAGCTTAGCGCGCTCTAGCGGTTATCTGTTCTTC

d_call: TRBD1
v_call: TRBV27
j_call: TRBJ1-2
clone_size: NA
cdr3_aa: CASSTSQGAYGYTF
cdr3_nt: TGTGCCAGCAGCACGAGCCAGGGGGCTTATGGCTACACCTTC

d_call: TRBD1
v_call: TRBV9
j_call: TRBJ1-4
clone_size: NA
cdr3_aa: CASSGHGTGGANEKLFF
cdr3_nt: TGTGCCAGCAGCGGTCATGGGACAGGGGGGGCTAATGAAAAACTGTTTTTT

d_call: NA
v_call: TRBV5-1
j_call: TRBJ2-7
clone_size: NA
cdr3_aa: CASSLLGASSYEQYF
cdr3_nt: TGCGCCAGCAGCTTGTTGGGTGCTTCCTCCTACGAGCAGTACTTC

d_call: NA
v_call: TRBV9
j_call: TRBJ1-3
clone_size: NA
cdr3_aa: CASSVTQGSGNTIYF
cdr3_nt: TGTGCCAGCAGCGTTACCCAGGGATCTGGAAACACCATATATTTT